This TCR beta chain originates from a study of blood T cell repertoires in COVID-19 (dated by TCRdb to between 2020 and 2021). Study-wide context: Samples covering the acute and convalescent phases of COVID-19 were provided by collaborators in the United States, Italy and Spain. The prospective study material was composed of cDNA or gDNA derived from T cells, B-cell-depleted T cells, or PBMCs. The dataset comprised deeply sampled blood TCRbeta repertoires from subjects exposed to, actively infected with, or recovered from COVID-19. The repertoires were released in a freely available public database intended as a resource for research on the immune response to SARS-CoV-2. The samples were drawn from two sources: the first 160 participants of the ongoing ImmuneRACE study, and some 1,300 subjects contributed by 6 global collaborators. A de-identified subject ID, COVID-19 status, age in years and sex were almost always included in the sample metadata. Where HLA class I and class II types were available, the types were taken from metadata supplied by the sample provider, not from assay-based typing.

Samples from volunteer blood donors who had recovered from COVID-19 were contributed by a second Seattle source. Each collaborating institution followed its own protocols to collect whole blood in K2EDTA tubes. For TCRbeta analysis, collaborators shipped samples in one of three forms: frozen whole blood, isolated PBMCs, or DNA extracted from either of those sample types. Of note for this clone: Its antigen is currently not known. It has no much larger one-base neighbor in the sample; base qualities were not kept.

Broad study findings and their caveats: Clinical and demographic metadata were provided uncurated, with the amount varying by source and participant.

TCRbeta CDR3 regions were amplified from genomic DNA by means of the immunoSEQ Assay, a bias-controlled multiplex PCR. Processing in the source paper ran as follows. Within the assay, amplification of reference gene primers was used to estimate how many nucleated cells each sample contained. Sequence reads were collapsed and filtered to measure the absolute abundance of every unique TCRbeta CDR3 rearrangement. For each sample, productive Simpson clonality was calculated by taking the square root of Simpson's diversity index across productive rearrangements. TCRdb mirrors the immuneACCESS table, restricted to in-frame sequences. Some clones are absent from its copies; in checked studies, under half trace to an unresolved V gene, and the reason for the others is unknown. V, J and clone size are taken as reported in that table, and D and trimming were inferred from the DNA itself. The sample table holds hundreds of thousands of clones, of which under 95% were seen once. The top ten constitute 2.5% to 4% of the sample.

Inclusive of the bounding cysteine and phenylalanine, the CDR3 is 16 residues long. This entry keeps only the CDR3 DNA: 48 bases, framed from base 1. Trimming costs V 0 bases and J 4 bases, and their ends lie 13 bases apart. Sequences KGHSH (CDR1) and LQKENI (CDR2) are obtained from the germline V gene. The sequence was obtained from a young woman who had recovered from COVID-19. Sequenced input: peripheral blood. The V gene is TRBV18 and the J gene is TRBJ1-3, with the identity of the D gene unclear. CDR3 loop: CASSPPAGLLGNTIYF. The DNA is TGTGCCAGCTCACCACCGGCGGGATTATTAGGAAACACCATATATTTT.